This T cell receptor beta chain was sequenced for a study of cytomegalovirus exposure and HLA in healthy donors. The V gene lost 6 bases and the J gene lost 8 bases, with 14 bases spanning the gap. Germline lookup yields CDR1 SNHLY and CDR2 FYNNEI. The CDR3 extends over 13 amino acids. Primers included in the PCR were 60 Vbeta and 13 Jbeta primers. The assay was immunoSEQ multiplex PCR, and TCRdb's table has in-frame clones only and misses some. Of about 92,000 clones in the sample, just under 70% were seen once. The chain uses TRBV2 and TRBJ2-1; the D gene is possibly TRBD1 (6 bases). The receptor comes from a man aged 45-65 years in good health and CMV-seronegative. Sequencing was done on a sample of PBMCs. The CDR3: CASSPDRHHEQFF. The DNA of the CDR3 is TGTGCCAGCAGCCCGGACAGACACCATGAGCAGTTCTTC.